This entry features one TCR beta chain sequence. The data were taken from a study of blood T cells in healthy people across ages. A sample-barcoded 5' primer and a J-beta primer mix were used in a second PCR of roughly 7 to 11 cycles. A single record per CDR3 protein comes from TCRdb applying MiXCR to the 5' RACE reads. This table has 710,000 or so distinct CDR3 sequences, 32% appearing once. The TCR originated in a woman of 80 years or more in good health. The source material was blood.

CDR3 coding DNA: TGCGCCAGCAGCCAAGGGGGGCAGCCCCAGCATTTT. Translated: CASSQGGQPQHF. This chain links TRBV4-1 with TRBJ1-5, with TRBD1 as a possible D gene (5 bases). Germline-derived CDR1 and CDR2 are MGHRA and YSYEKL. The ends were cut back, 1 base at V and 7 bases at J, with 5 bases in the middle. The CDR3 covers 12 residues.